This TCR beta chain is drawn from a study of graft-versus-host responses after intestinal transplantation (dated by TCRdb to the early 2020s). For the study in its entirety: Multivisceral, liver-intestinal, or isolated intestinal transplants were received by the recipients. Every recipient was given anti-thymocyte globulin induction, followed by 2 to 4 years of maintenance tacrolimus and steroids. Bulk TCR-beta CDR3 sequencing was used to track graft-versus-host and host-versus-graft alloreactive T cell clones in the graft, circulation and bone marrow after intestinal transplantation. To identify alloreactive clones, pre-transplant mixed lymphocyte reaction products were sequenced and then compared with unstimulated pre-transplant donor and recipient T cells. The cohort enrolled around 23 intestinal transplant recipients including one retransplant, and a few patients lacking pretransplant specimens were excluded. A peak of at least 4% donor T cells among recipient peripheral blood mononuclear cells was the definition used for donor T cell macrochimerism. Rather than going through the commercial service, samples from three later patients were sequenced in-house on an Illumina MiSeq and processed with MiXCR. Points the paper makes about the study in general: GvH clones were detected in recipient bone marrow, and some appeared earlier in ileal mucosa or blood, consistent with an intestinal mucosal origin. High GvH to HvG T cell clonal ratios were observed in the allografts of patients with donor T cell macrochimerism. Early after transplant, declines in HvG clones were associated with peak levels of circulating GvH clones. The conclusions were limited by the relatively low number and heterogeneity of the intestinal transplant patients.

To prepare the library, the immunoSEQ multiplex PCR assay was applied. High-throughput TCR-beta CDR3 sequencing of genomic DNA from most patients was performed by Adaptive Biotechnologies. Regarding the original processing steps: Adaptive's ImmunoSEQ software supplied the TCR sequencing data for approximately 18 patients, while MiXCR and VDJtools were used to process three other patients. CDR3 nucleotide sequences shared by donor and recipient were removed because the origin of these sequences could not be assigned. Alloreactive clones required at least 2-fold expansion over unstimulated cells and minimum CFSE-low frequency of 0.002% (template counts) or 0.001% (read counts). Clones detected in sequenced pre-transplant spleen, lymph node, or MLR CFSE-low populations of the donor or recipient were defined as mappable. Cumulative frequency of alloreactive clones was calculated as a percentage of all sequences weighted by copy number. In its TCRdb copy, this immuneACCESS table keeps in-frame sequences only and misses some clones. Where compared with another copy, unresolved V genes explain less than half of these, and the others have no known cause. V, J and clone size are those of that table, while D and trimming were read from the DNA. The sample contains 85,000 to 100,000 clones, 86% of them found a single time. 1.4% of the sample is in the top ten clones.

Concerning this clone: Its antigen is not yet known. Per-nucleotide qualities are absent, and no much larger clonotype sits a single base away.

Blood samples were collected up to 4 times in the first month after transplant and then at least monthly when available. This receptor was identified in a human patient who received an intestinal transplant, so some T cells may come from the graft donor. The material sequenced was PBMCs, taken 255 days after intestinal transplant.

The nucleotide sequence reads as follows: TGTGCCAGCAGCTCCAGACAGGGTCTAAATGAGCAGTTCTTC. Its protein product is CASSSRQGLNEQFF. The chain joins TRBV14 to TRBJ2-1; 7 middle bases align to TRBD1. CDR3 length: 14 amino acids, cysteine to phenylalanine. The CDR3 DNA has 42 bases and is translated from base 1. CDR1 and CDR2, looked up from the germline V gene, are SGHDN and FVKESK. Trimming leaves V shorter by 5 bases and J shorter by 7 bases, with the junction holding 8 bases beyond the gene matches.